These 18 T cell receptor beta chains were all obtained from the same sample, sequenced in a study of shared clonotypes between healthy human individuals. Produced via immunoSEQ multiplex PCR; TCRdb's table is partial and in-frame only. This table holds about 1,800,000 clones, about 95% found once. CD45RO-negative cells were positively selected for CCR7, leaving out terminally differentiated effector memory CD45RA+ cells. The source material was naive CD8+ T cells sorted from blood. The source is a man aged 18 to 35 in good health.

V usage is TRBV15 and J usage is TRBJ2-7, with TRBD1 identical over 8 bases. J gave up 7 bases and V 4 bases, and 3 bases lay outside the gene matches. The V gene's germline CDR1 is LNHNV and CDR2 YYDKDF (reference sequence). The CDR3 consists of 12 residues. The CDR3 reads CATSTRQGEQYF. In DNA, the CDR3 is TGTGCCACCAGCACTAGACAGGGGGAGCAGTACTTC.

This chain connects TRBV18 to TRBJ1-1, with D uncertain. Trimming left V 2 bases short and J 4 bases short, with 14 bases between. The CDR3 consists of 15 residues. Germline lookup yields CDR1 KGHSH and CDR2 LQKENI. In DNA, the CDR3 is TGTGCCAGCTCACCAACACCAGTAACGACCACTGAAGCTTTCTTT. Translating gives CASSPTPVTTTEAFF.

This chain uses TRBV7-9 with TRBJ2-1; D is unclear. The CDR3 loop spans 15 amino acids. V gave up 3 bases and J gave up 2 bases, with 11 bases separating them. The germline gives CDR1 SEHNR, CDR2 FQNEAQ (reference sequence). As DNA, the CDR3 is TGTGCCAGCAGCTTTAGTGACGAAACCTACAATGAGCAGTTCTTC. This gives the protein CASSFSDETYNEQFF.

Concerning this clone: The CDR3 carries no conserved terminal phenylalanine or tryptophan, so it likely arises from a read error. Because the CDR3's place on the DNA is in doubt, the DNA is left out and the CDR3 is given as listed by TCRdb. The chain combines TRBV27 with TRBJ2-7; the D segment call TRBD2 is taken from the table without a DNA check. Germline V lookup: CDR1 MNHEY, CDR2 SMNVEV (reference sequence). The CDR3 spans 12 residues, counting both ends. The chain's CDR3 is CASTPSGTVSVS.

This clone showed up just once. V is TRBV28 and J is TRBJ1-2; tentative D call: TRBD1 (5 bases). Germline V CDR1 and CDR2: MDHEN, SYDVKM. Deletions cut 4 bases from V and 6 bases from J, with 12 bases between. The CDR3 covers 13 residues. CDR3 nucleotide sequence: TGTGCCAGCAGTTCGGGGGTGCGGGATGGCTACACCTTC. Encoded protein: CASSSGVRDGYTF.

This rearrangement joins TRBV6-1 to TRBJ2-7, with D perhaps matching TRBD1 (5 bases). Per the germline V gene, CDR1 is MNHNS and CDR2 is SASEGT. The V gene lost 0 bases and the J gene lost 3 bases, with 15 bases spanning the gap. The CDR3 is 16 amino acids. The CDR3: CASSEAPAGANYEQYF. The CDR3 DNA follows: TGTGCCAGCAGTGAAGCGCCGGCTGGGGCTAACTACGAGCAGTACTTC.

This clone appeared once. The chain couples TRBV7-9 to TRBJ1-2; 7 bases match TRBD1. With V trimmed by 10 bases and J by 8 bases, 16 bases remained unmatched. The CDR3 is 14 residues long. CDR1 SEHNR and CDR2 FQNEAQ come from the germline V gene (reference sequence). As DNA, the CDR3 is TGTGCCACAAGGACGATGACAGGGCCGACGGGCTACACCTTC. It specifies CATRTMTGPTGYTF.

The V call is TRBV11-2, the J call TRBJ2-7; 7 bases are shared with TRBD1. Trimming removed 6 bases from V and 5 bases from J; junction bases left unmatched: 10. In germline, CDR1 is SGHAT, CDR2 FQNNGV. This CDR3 has 14 amino acids. The CDR3 bases are TGTGCCAGCAGTAGGTTGGACAGGACCCACGAGCAGTACTTC. The encoded protein is CASSRLDRTHEQYF.

Of note for this clone: The sample contains more than one DNA sequence encoding this CDR3. The V and J genes are TRBV4-1 and TRBJ2-7; TRBD2 is a possible D gene (6 bases). From germline, CDR1 is MGHRA and CDR2 YSYEKL. The CDR3 totals 14 residues. V was trimmed by 1 base and J by 3 bases, leaving 10 bases between them. The CDR3 sequence is CASSQAQGGYEQYF. In DNA, the CDR3 is TGCGCCAGCAGCCAAGCTCAGGGAGGCTACGAGCAGTACTTC.

This clone has a single count. The chain has TRBV27 and TRBJ1-1; D perhaps matches TRBD1 (5 bases). This CDR3 region has 15 residues. Trimming removed 6 bases from V and 3 bases from J, with 17 bases in between. The germline CDR1 and CDR2 sequences are MNHEY and SMNVEV (reference sequence). CDR3 nucleotide sequence: TGTGCCAGCAGCCTAATGGGGCAGGAGGACACTGAAGCTTTCTTT. Amino acid sequence: CASSLMGQEDTEAFF.

The V gene is TRBV19, the J gene TRBJ1-1; weak D call: TRBD1 (6 bases). V dropped 3 bases and J dropped 6 bases, with 11 bases sitting between them. Germline CDR1 LNHDA, CDR2 SQIVND (reference sequence). The CDR3 loop spans 13 amino acids. For the CDR3, the DNA is TGTGCCAGTAGTATGGGGGCAGTCGCTGAAGCTTTCTTT. It is translated as CASSMGAVAEAFF.

The chain couples TRBV5-6 to TRBJ2-7; 9 bases match TRBD1. After removal of 2 bases from V and 2 bases from J, the junction contained 8 bases not matched to a gene. CDR1 SGHDT and CDR2 YYEEEE come from the germline V gene. The CDR3 length is 16 residues. The CDR3 protein is CASSLQTGGVTYEQYF. In DNA, the CDR3 is TGTGCCAGCAGCTTACAGACAGGGGGTGTAACCTACGAGCAGTACTTC.

Concerning this clone: Other DNA sequences from this sample encode an identical CDR3 as well. The rearrangement links TRBV5-4 to TRBJ2-3; 9 nucleotides agree with TRBD2. Per the germline V gene, CDR1 is SGHNT and CDR2 is YYREEE (reference sequence). J lost 2 bases, V lost 5 bases, and 6 bases had no gene match. The CDR3 sequence is 15 residues long. The CDR3 region is CASSFSGGATDTQYF. The CDR3 DNA is TGTGCCAGCAGTTTTAGCGGGGGCGCCACAGATACGCAGTATTTT.

The rearrangement links TRBV29-1 to TRBJ1-2; no reliable D call. Trimming cost V 8 bases and J 2 bases, with 15 bases left between them. The CDR3 sequence is 13 residues long. Looked up from germline, CDR1 is SQVTM and CDR2 is ANQGSEA. The CDR3 DNA follows: TGCAGCTCAACACCGGTGGGGAACTATGGCTACACCTTC. It specifies CSSTPVGNYGYTF.

The chain uses TRBV5-4 and TRBJ2-2; D gene ambiguous. Germline values: CDR1 SGHNT, CDR2 YYREEE (reference sequence). The CDR3 has 11 amino acids. The V and J ends lost 6 bases and 7 bases respectively, with 7 bases between them. CDR3 residues: CASTQSGELFF. Written as DNA, the CDR3 is TGTGCCAGCACCCAAAGCGGGGAGCTGTTTTTT.

The table lists this clone with a few counts. The chain carries TRBV5-1 and TRBJ1-2; D call uncertain. CDR1 SGHRS and CDR2 YFSETQ come from the germline V gene. This CDR3 comprises 13 residues. Trimming removed 0 bases from V and 3 bases from J, with 6 bases in between. This CDR3 is CASSLGPYYGYTF. The CDR3 bases are TGCGCCAGCAGCTTGGGCCCTTACTATGGCTACACCTTC.

The gene calls are TRBV30 and TRBJ2-7; 9 nucleotides agree with TRBD2. J gave up 5 bases and V 4 bases, and 9 bases lay outside the gene matches. This CDR3 region has 14 residues. Per the germline V gene, CDR1 is GTSNPN and CDR2 is SVGIG (reference sequence). CDR3 sequence reads: CAWTVGSGSHEQYF. CDR3 DNA sequence: TGTGCCTGGACCGTAGGTAGCGGGAGCCACGAGCAGTACTTC.

The DNA of the CDR3 is TGTGCCAGCAGCTTAGACTCCTACTCCTACAATGAGCAGTTCTTC. It codes for CASSLDSYSYNEQFF. This chain uses TRBV7-2 with TRBJ2-1, with D unclear. This CDR3 spans 15 amino acids. The ends were cut back, 1 base at V and 0 bases at J, with 7 bases in the middle. Germline V gene lookup returns CDR1 SGHTA and CDR2 FQGNSA.